The table lists the clone carrying this T cell receptor (beta chain) with many counts. The sample comes from a study of human T cells and chemical hapten exposure. Authors' data handling: TCR counts had a median of approximately 87,000 per sample and spanned about 20,000 to 700,000. Each CDR3 protein is one row after TCRdb ran MiXCR on the 5' RACE reads. None of the V and J calls come from the authors' own analysis; TCRdb made them. The table includes 130,000 or so distinct CDR3 sequences, 4.1% detected once. Germline CDR1 is LNHDA and CDR2 is SQIVND (reference sequence). The CDR3 has 15 residues. The V gene end was trimmed by 5 bases and the J gene end by 9 bases; junction bases not matched to a gene: 12. Researchers extracted total RNA from unfractionated whole blood.

The chain is built from TRBV19 and TRBJ1-5, with TRBD1 matching over 8 bases. The TCR originated in a female donor in good health. The CDR3 nucleotides are TGTGCCAGTAGTGTACACACAGGGGGTCCGGGGCCCCAGCATTTT. Protein: CASSVHTGGPGPQHF.